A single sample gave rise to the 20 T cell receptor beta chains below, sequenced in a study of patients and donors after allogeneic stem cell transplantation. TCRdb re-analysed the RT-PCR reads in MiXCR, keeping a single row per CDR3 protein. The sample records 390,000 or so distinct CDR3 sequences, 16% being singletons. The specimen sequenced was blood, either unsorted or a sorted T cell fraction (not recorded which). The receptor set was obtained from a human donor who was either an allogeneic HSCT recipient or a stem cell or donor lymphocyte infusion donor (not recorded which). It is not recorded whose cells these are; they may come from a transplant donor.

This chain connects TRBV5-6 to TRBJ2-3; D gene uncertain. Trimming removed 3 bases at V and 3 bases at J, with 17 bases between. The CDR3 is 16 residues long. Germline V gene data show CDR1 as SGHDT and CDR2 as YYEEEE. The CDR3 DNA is TGTGCCAGCAGCTCACAAATCGCGGAATCGACAGATACGCAGTATTTT. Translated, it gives CASSSQIAESTDTQYF.

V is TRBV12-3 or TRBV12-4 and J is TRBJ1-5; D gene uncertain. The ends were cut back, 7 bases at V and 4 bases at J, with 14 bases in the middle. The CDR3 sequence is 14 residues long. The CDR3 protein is CASNRPGLNQPQHF. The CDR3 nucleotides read TGTGCCAGCAATCGGCCGGGCCTGAATCAGCCCCAGCATTTT.

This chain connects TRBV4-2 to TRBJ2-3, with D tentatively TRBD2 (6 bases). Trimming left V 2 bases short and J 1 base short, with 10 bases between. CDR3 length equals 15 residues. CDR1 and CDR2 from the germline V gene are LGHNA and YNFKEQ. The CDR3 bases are TGTGCCAGCAGCCAATCGACTAGACGCACAGATACGCAGTATTTT. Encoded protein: CASSQSTRRTDTQYF.

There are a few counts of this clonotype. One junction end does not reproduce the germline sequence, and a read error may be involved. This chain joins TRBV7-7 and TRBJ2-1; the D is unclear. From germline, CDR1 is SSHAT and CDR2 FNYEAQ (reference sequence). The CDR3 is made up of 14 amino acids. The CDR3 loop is CASSFRFGYNEQFF. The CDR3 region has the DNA TGTGCTAGCAGCTTTCGGTTCGGCTACAATGAGCAGTTCTTC.

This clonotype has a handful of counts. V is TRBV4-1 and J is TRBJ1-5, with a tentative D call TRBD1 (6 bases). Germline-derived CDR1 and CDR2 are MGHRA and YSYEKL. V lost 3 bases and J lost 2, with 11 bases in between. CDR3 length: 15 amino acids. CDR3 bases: TGCGCCAGCAGCCACCCGGACAGACGCAATCAGCCCCAGCATTTT. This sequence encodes CASSHPDRRNQPQHF.

The CDR3 DNA reads TGCGCCAGCAGCCAAGATCTAGACCAGGGACGGTCGAACACCGGGGAGCTGTTTTTT. Protein product: CASSQDLDQGRSNTGELFF. The V and J genes are TRBV4-3 and TRBJ2-2; D may correspond to TRBD1 or TRBD2 (5 bases each). Germline-derived CDR1 and CDR2 are LGHNA and YSLEER. V lost 0 bases and J lost 0, with 17 bases in between. CDR3 size: 19 residues.

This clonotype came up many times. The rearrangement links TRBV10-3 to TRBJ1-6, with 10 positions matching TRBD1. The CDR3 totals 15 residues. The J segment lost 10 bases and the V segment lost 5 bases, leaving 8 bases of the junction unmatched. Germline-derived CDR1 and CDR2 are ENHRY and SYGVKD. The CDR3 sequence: CAISQPDRGTSPLHF. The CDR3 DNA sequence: TGTGCCATCAGTCAACCGGACAGGGGGACGTCACCCCTCCACTTT.

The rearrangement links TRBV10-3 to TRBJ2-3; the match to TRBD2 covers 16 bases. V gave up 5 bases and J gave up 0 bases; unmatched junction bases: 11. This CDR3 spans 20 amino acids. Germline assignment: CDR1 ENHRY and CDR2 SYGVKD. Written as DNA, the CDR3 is TGTGCCATCAGTCTCCCTCCCGGGACTAGCGGGGGGGCGAGCACAGATACGCAGTATTTT. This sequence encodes CAISLPPGTSGGASTDTQYF.

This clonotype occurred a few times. The CDR3 DNA follows: TGCAGCGTTGAAATACACAGGGGGCGGCGCCCCGAGCAGTTCTTC. This translates into CSVEIHRGRRPEQFF. The rearrangement joins TRBV29-1 to TRBJ2-1; TRBD1 agrees at 9 bases. CDR3 length: 15 residues. Germline V gene data show CDR1 as SQVTM and CDR2 as ANQGSEA. J lost 10 bases, V lost 2 bases, and 12 bases had no gene match.

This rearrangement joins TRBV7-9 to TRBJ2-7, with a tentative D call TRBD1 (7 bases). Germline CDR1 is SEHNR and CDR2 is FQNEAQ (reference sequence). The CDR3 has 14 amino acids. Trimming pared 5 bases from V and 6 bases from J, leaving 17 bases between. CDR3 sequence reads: CASSAGGTASEQYF. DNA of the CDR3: TGTGCCAGCAGCGCGGGCGGGACAGCAAGCGAGCAGTACTTC.

The CDR3 nucleotides are TGCGCCAGCCGTAGCGGGAGGTTATACCAAGAGACCCAGTACTTC. This sequence encodes CASRSGRLYQETQYF. V and J are TRBV5-1 and TRBJ2-5; 10 bases line up with TRBD2. The trim removed 7 bases at V and 0 bases at J, leaving 6 bases unmatched. Looked up from germline, CDR1 is SGHRS and CDR2 is YFSETQ. The CDR3 contains 15 residues. Full variable domain (rest looked up from reference TRBV5-1 and TRBJ2-5): KAGVTQTPRYLIKTRGQQVTLSCSPISGHRSVSWYQQTPGQGLQFLFEYFSETQRNKGNFPGRFSGRQFSNSRSEMNVSTLELGDSALYLCASRSGRLYQETQYFGPGTRLLVL.

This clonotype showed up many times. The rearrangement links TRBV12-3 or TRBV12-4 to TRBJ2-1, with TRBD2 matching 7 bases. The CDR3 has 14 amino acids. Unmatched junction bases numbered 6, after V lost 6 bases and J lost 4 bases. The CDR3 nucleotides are TGTGCCAGCAGACCAAGCGGGAAATACAATGAGCAGTTCTTC. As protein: CASRPSGKYNEQFF.

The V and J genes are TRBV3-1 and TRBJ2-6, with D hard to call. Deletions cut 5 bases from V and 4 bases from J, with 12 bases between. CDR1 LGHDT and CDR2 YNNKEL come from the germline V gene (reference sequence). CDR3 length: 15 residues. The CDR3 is CASSDPPGGANVLTF. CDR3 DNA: TGTGCCAGCAGCGACCCCCCCGGGGGGGCCAACGTCCTGACTTTC.

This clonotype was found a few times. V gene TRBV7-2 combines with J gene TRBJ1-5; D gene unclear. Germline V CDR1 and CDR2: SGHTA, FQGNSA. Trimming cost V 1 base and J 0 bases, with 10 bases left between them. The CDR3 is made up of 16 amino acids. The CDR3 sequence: CASSLGGIYSNQPQHF. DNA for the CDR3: TGTGCCAGCAGCTTAGGCGGGATATATAGCAATCAGCCCCAGCATTTT.

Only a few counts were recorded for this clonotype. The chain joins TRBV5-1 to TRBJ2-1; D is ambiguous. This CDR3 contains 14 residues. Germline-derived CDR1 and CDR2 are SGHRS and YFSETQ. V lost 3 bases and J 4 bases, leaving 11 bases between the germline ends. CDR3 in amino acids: CASSSPGQYNEQFF. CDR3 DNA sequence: TGCGCCAGCAGCTCCCCGGGCCAATACAATGAGCAGTTCTTC.

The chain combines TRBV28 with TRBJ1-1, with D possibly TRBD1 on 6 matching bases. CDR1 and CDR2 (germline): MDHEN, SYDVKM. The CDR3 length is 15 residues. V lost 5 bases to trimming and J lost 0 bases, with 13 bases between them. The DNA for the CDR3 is TGTGCCAGCAGTACGTGGGGGGGGCTGAACACTGAAGCTTTCTTT. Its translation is CASSTWGGLNTEAFF.

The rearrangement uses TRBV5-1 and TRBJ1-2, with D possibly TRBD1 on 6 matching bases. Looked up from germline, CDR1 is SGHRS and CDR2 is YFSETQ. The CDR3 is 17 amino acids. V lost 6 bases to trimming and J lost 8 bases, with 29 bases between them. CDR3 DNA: TGCGCCAGCACCCCGGCGGGGACAAGGACCACCATAACCGGCTACACCTTC. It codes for CASTPAGTRTTITGYTF.

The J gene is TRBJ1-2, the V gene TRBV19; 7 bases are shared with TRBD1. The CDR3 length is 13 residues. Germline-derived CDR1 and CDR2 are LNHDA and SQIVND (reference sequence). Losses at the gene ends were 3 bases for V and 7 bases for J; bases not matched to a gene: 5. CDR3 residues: CASSIEGAGGYTF. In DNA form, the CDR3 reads TGTGCCAGTAGTATCGAGGGGGCAGGTGGCTACACCTTC. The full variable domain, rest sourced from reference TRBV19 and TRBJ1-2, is DGGITQSPKYLFRKEGQNVTLSCEQNLNHDAMYWYRQDPGQGLRLIYYSQIVNDFQKGDIAEGYSVSREKKESFPLTVTSAQKNPTAFYLCASSIEGAGGYTFGSGTRLTVV.

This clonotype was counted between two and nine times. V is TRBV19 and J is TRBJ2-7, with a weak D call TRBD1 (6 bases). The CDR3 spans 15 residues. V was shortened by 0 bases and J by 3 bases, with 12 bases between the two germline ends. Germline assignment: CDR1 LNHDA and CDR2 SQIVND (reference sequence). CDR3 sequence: CASSIDLGQSYEQYF. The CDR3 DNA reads TGTGCCAGTAGTATAGATCTAGGACAGAGCTACGAGCAGTACTTC.

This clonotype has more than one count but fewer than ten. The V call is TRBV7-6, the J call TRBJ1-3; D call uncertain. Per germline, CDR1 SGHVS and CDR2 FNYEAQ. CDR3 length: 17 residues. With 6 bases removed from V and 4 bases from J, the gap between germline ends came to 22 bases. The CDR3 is CASSSRYKGFGGNTIYF. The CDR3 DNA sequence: TGTGCCAGCAGTTCCCGTTACAAGGGATTTGGAGGAAACACCATATATTTT.